This passage covers 3 T cell receptor beta chains from one sample sequenced in a study of identical twins. TCRdb recomputed calls from the 5' RACE reads with MiXCR, one row per CDR3 protein. The repertoire has 550,000 to 700,000 distinct CDR3 sequences, nearly 10% of them found once; the top ten carry 3%. This sample also appeared in a second study, on yellow fever vaccine responses in identical twins.

Source material: PBMCs. These receptors originate from a woman between 18 and 29 years old in good health.

This rearrangement joins TRBV7-8 to TRBJ2-7, with 8 positions matching TRBD1. The CDR3 covers 15 residues. V gave up 5 bases and J gave up 3 bases; unmatched junction bases: 9. The germline V gene has CDR1 SGHVS and CDR2 FQNEAQ. The CDR3: CASSPRTGSIYEQYF. In DNA form, the CDR3 reads TGTGCCAGCAGCCCCCGGACAGGGTCGATCTACGAGCAGTACTTC.

V is TRBV29-1 and J is TRBJ2-1; 7 positions agree with TRBD2. The CDR3 is 16 amino acids. CDR1 and CDR2 from the germline V gene are SQVTM and ANQGSEA. Trimming cost V 7 bases and J 7 bases; bases outside gene matches: 19. CDR3 protein: CSAQRLREISRNEQFF. The CDR3 DNA is TGCAGCGCCCAACGACTGCGGGAGATTAGTCGGAATGAGCAGTTCTTC.

The chain is built from TRBV3-1 and TRBJ2-1; D may be TRBD2 (6 bases). The germline V gene encodes CDR1 LGHDT and CDR2 YNNKEL (reference sequence). V was pared by 1 base and J by 4 bases, with 17 bases between. The CDR3 loop spans 17 amino acids. CDR3 sequence reads: CASSQALASLGYNEQFF. The CDR3 nucleotides are TGTGCCAGCAGCCAAGCACTAGCTTCATTGGGATACAATGAGCAGTTCTTC.